These 30 T cell receptor beta chains came from one sample sequenced in a study of shared clonotypes between healthy human individuals. Sequencing used immunoSEQ multiplex PCR; TCRdb keeps in-frame clones, though not all of them. The sample has roughly 2.1 million clones; about 92% are singletons. Only CD45RO-negative cells positively selected for CCR7 counted as naive CD8 cells, so terminally differentiated effector memory CD45RA+ cells were excluded. Material: naive CD8+ T cells from PBMCs. These receptors were taken from a man aged 18 to 35 in good health. Some clones in this sample may be carry-over from other donors' samples.

The sample holds a few counts of this clone. The chain combines TRBV9 with TRBJ1-3, with D possibly matching TRBD1 (6 bases). Germline V gene data show CDR1 as SGDLS and CDR2 as YYNGEE. The CDR3 covers 15 residues. V lost 0 bases and J 4 bases, leaving 11 bases between the germline ends. CDR3: CASSVAGTPGNTIYF. CDR3 bases: TGTGCCAGCAGCGTAGCGGGGACACCCGGAAACACCATATATTTT.

This clone showed up just once. This chain joins TRBV28 and TRBJ1-1; perhaps TRBD1 as D (6 bases). Trimming took 6 bases from V and 4 from J, leaving 18 bases between them. This CDR3 has 15 amino acids. Germline V gene sequence: CDR1 MDHEN, CDR2 SYDVKM. The chain's CDR3 is CASSPRGAQGTEAFF. The CDR3 bases are TGTGCCAGCAGCCCCCGGGGGGCCCAGGGCACTGAAGCTTTCTTT.

The chain is built from TRBV29-1 and TRBJ2-5; D is uncertain. Germline lookup yields CDR1 SQVTM and CDR2 ANQGSEA. The CDR3 extends over 13 amino acids. V was trimmed by 8 bases and J by 5 bases, leaving 18 bases between them. The CDR3 reads CSSRAVISETQYF. In DNA form, the CDR3 reads TGCAGCAGCCGAGCCGTGATTTCGGAGACCCAGTACTTC.

This chain uses TRBV18 with TRBJ1-3; possibly TRBD1 for D (5 bases). The CDR3 sequence is 20 residues long. Deletions cut 1 base from V and 1 base from J, with 23 bases between. The germline V gene has CDR1 KGHSH and CDR2 LQKENI. The chain's CDR3 is CASSPRMAGLEDRSGNTIYF. The CDR3 bases are TGTGCCAGCTCACCACGGATGGCAGGGCTAGAAGATAGGTCTGGAAACACCATATATTTT.

The V gene is TRBV28, the J gene TRBJ2-7; D not resolved. The V gene's germline CDR1 is MDHEN and CDR2 SYDVKM. The V end lost 7 bases, the J end lost 1 base, and 17 bases lay between the germline ends. The CDR3 extends over 15 amino acids. The CDR3 DNA sequence: TGTGCCAGCAAGGGCCGACCCCTCCTATCCTACGAGCAGTACTTC. Its protein is CASKGRPLLSYEQYF.

CDR3 residues: CASSPSSALSYEQYF. Written as DNA, the CDR3 is TGTGCCAGCAGTCCGTCTAGCGCCCTCTCCTACGAGCAGTACTTC. The chain joins TRBV6-5 to TRBJ2-7; possible D gene TRBD2, 6 bases. This CDR3 comprises 15 residues. Looked up from germline, CDR1 is MNHEY and CDR2 is SVGAGI. The V end was cut by 5 bases, the J end by 0 bases, with 14 bases between.

This clone was observed a single time. Distinct nucleotide sequences in the sample also encode this CDR3. The rearrangement joins TRBV27 to TRBJ1-5; a possible D gene is TRBD1 (5 bases). The CDR3 consists of 14 residues. The V and J ends lost 2 bases and 2 bases respectively, with 7 bases between them. Germline V gene lookup returns CDR1 MNHEY and CDR2 SMNVEV (reference sequence). The CDR3 bases are TGTGCCAGCAGTTTACGGGACCGCAATCAGCCCCAGCATTTT. It is translated as CASSLRDRNQPQHF.

In regard to this clone: The same CDR3 also results from other DNA sequences found in this sample. The CDR3 region is CASSPGTSGYEQYF. In nucleotides, the CDR3 is TGTGCCAGCAGCCCCGGGACTAGCGGCTACGAGCAGTACTTC. V and J are TRBV6-6 and TRBJ2-7; TRBD2 agrees at 11 bases. CDR3 length: 14 amino acids. Per the germline V gene, CDR1 is MNHNY and CDR2 is SVGAGI (reference sequence). The V segment lost 6 bases and the J segment 3 bases; nucleotides outside the gene matches: 4.

The rearrangement uses TRBV7-9 and TRBJ2-1, with D hard to call. With 2 bases removed from V and 2 bases from J, the gap between germline ends came to 10 bases. CDR3 size: 15 residues. Germline-derived CDR1 and CDR2 are SEHNR and FQNEAQ (reference sequence). The CDR3 DNA sequence: TGTGCCAGCAGCTTATTAGCCCCAGCCTACAATGAGCAGTTCTTC. Residues: CASSLLAPAYNEQFF.

In regard to this clone: Other DNA sequences of this sample code for an identical CDR3. V is TRBV4-1 and J is TRBJ1-5; D possibly corresponds to TRBD1 (6 bases). Per the germline V gene, CDR1 is MGHRA and CDR2 is YSYEKL. The CDR3 spans 15 residues. V was clipped by 0 bases and J by 5 bases, with 11 bases between them. The CDR3 protein is CASSQDRGQYQPQHF. CDR3 in DNA: TGCGCCAGCAGCCAAGATCGGGGGCAATATCAGCCCCAGCATTTT.

This clone was seen a single time. The chain combines TRBV29-1 with TRBJ2-7, with 7 bases aligning to TRBD2. The CDR3 totals 13 residues. The germline gives CDR1 SQVTM, CDR2 ANQGSEA. V was pared by 3 bases and J by 4 bases, with 6 bases of the junction left unmatched. The CDR3 nucleotides are TGCAGCGTTGAGGTGGGAGGGCAGTACGAGCAGTACTTC. It specifies CSVEVGGQYEQYF.

The chain couples TRBV5-4 to TRBJ2-7, with D perhaps matching TRBD1 (6 bases). The V gene lost 3 bases and the J gene lost 2 bases, with 12 bases spanning the gap. The CDR3 loop spans 14 amino acids. CDR1 is SGHNT and CDR2 is YYREEE in the germline V gene (reference sequence). The CDR3 DNA is TGTGCCAGCAGCTACCACAGGGTCCCCTACGAGCAGTACTTC. Its protein is CASSYHRVPYEQYF.

This chain uses TRBV27 with TRBJ1-1; D gene uncertain. Looked up from germline, CDR1 is MNHEY and CDR2 is SMNVEV (reference sequence). The CDR3 consists of 15 residues. Trimming left V 3 bases short and J 6 bases short, with 17 bases between. This chain's CDR3 is CASSFGAGALAEAFF. In DNA, the CDR3 is TGTGCCAGCAGTTTTGGTGCGGGCGCCCTGGCTGAAGCTTTCTTT.

To note about this clone: This same CDR3 is encoded by further DNA sequences in the sample. As DNA, the CDR3 is TGTGCCAGCAGTACCAGGGACAGGGGGCTGTACGAGCAGTACTTC. It codes for CASSTRDRGLYEQYF. The chain links TRBV27 to TRBJ2-7; TRBD1 matches 12 bases. V trimming: 5 bases; J trimming: 4 bases; junction bases outside the gene matches: 6. This CDR3 has 15 residues. Germline assignment: CDR1 MNHEY and CDR2 SMNVEV (reference sequence).

The genes are TRBV27 and TRBJ2-7; the match to TRBD2 covers 9 bases. V lost 8 bases to trimming and J lost 4 bases; unmatched junction nucleotides: 12. Looked up from germline, CDR1 is MNHEY and CDR2 is SMNVEV (reference sequence). This CDR3 is 15 amino acids long. In nucleotides, the CDR3 is TGTGCCAGCGGTAGACGGCTAGCGGGATCTTACGAGCAGTACTTC. Residues: CASGRRLAGSYEQYF.

On this clone: This sample includes further DNA sequences coding for the same CDR3. The gene calls are TRBV28 and TRBJ2-7; 7 bases fit TRBD2. The CDR3 covers 13 residues. After removal of 2 bases from V and 2 bases from J, the junction contained 0 bases not matched to a gene. Germline assignment: CDR1 MDHEN and CDR2 SYDVKM. CDR3 nucleotides: TGTGCCAGCAGTTTAGCGGGGGCCTACGAGCAGTACTTC. Its protein is CASSLAGAYEQYF.

V usage is TRBV9 and J usage is TRBJ2-3, with TRBD2 matching over 9 bases. Trimming at V came to 0 bases and at J to 2 bases, leaving 7 bases not matched to a gene. The CDR3 loop spans 17 amino acids. Germline-derived CDR1 and CDR2 are SGDLS and YYNGEE. As DNA, the CDR3 is TGTGCCAGCAGCGTAGGCATAGCGGGAGCGGTCACAGATACGCAGTATTTT. Amino acid sequence: CASSVGIAGAVTDTQYF.

V is TRBV29-1 and J is TRBJ2-7; tentative D call: TRBD1 (5 bases). CDR1 is SQVTM, CDR2 ANQGSEA, per germline. The V end was cut by 3 bases, the J end by 0 bases, with 15 bases between. The CDR3 is 15 residues long. CDR3 coding DNA: TGCAGCGTTGATTCGCAGTCCGACAGCTCCTACGAGCAGTACTTC. This translates into CSVDSQSDSSYEQYF.

The V and J genes are TRBV4-1 and TRBJ2-7; 9 bases are a match to TRBD1. This CDR3 region has 14 residues. Germline V gene lookup returns CDR1 MGHRA and CDR2 YSYEKL. V lost 6 bases to trimming and J lost 5 bases; unmatched junction nucleotides: 8. CDR3 protein: CASSHWTGANEQYF. CDR3 in DNA: TGCGCCAGCAGTCATTGGACAGGGGCCAACGAGCAGTACTTC.

The chain has TRBV7-6 and TRBJ2-2; 11 bases map to TRBD2. V dropped 3 bases and J dropped 4; count of bases not matched to a gene: 4. CDR3 length equals 16 residues. The germline CDR1 and CDR2 sequences are SGHVS and FNYEAQ. CDR3 loop: CASSFTSGGLTGELFF. The CDR3 DNA sequence: TGTGCCAGCAGCTTCACTAGCGGGGGCCTCACCGGGGAGCTGTTTTTT.

The chain has TRBV7-6 and TRBJ1-1; possible D gene TRBD1, 5 bases. CDR1 SGHVS and CDR2 FNYEAQ come from the germline V gene. This CDR3 is built from 14 residues. Trimming removed 2 bases at V and 3 bases at J, with 10 bases between. The CDR3 coding sequence is TGTGCCAGCAGCTTAAGTCGAGGGGACACTGAAGCTTTCTTT. Its protein product is CASSLSRGDTEAFF.

The chain recombines TRBV4-1 with TRBJ1-5; D possibly corresponds to TRBD1 (5 bases). The germline V gene encodes CDR1 MGHRA and CDR2 YSYEKL. CDR3 length: 15 residues. Trimming stripped 0 bases from V and 1 base from J, with 7 bases between. This chain's CDR3 is CASSQEDTSNQPQHF. The CDR3 DNA reads TGCGCCAGCAGCCAAGAGGACACCAGCAATCAGCCCCAGCATTTT.

This clone was found a few times. DNA for the CDR3: TGTGCCAGCAGCCGGTGGACAGCAGATACGCAGTATTTT. Amino acid sequence: CASSRWTADTQYF. The rearrangement joins TRBV16 to TRBJ2-3, with D tentatively TRBD1 (6 bases). The ends were cut back, 4 bases at V and 4 bases at J, with 9 bases in the middle. Germline V CDR1 and CDR2: KGHSY, FQNENV. The CDR3 is made up of 13 amino acids.

This clone occurred once. The rearrangement joins TRBV19 to TRBJ2-7, with D unclear. The CDR3 extends over 15 amino acids. V was pared by 5 bases and J by 4 bases, with 18 bases between. Per germline, CDR1 LNHDA and CDR2 SQIVND (reference sequence). The CDR3 DNA follows: TGTGCCAGTAGTGGGCCGGGCAGAAAGACTTACGAGCAGTACTTC. Translating it yields CASSGPGRKTYEQYF.

V and J are TRBV7-2 and TRBJ2-1; 7 nucleotides agree with TRBD2. Unmatched junction bases numbered 9, after V lost 5 bases and J lost 5 bases. CDR3 length: 15 residues. Germline CDR1 reads SGHTA; CDR2 reads FQGNSA. The CDR3 nucleotides are TGTGCCAGCAGCAGGAGACTAGCTTCACACAATGAGCAGTTCTTC. Translated, it gives CASSRRLASHNEQFF.

V and J are TRBV7-2 and TRBJ2-3; D remains unclear. Germline V gene sequence: CDR1 SGHTA, CDR2 FQGNSA. CDR3 length: 12 residues. V was shortened by 6 bases and J by 2 bases, with 6 bases between the two germline ends. CDR3 loop: CASRATTDTQYF. CDR3 sequence (DNA): TGTGCCAGCAGAGCTACCACAGATACGCAGTATTTT.

The genes are TRBV5-1 and TRBJ1-3; weak D call: TRBD1 (5 bases). The CDR3 has 16 amino acids. Germline-derived CDR1 and CDR2 are SGHRS and YFSETQ. V dropped 4 bases and J dropped 2 bases, with 16 bases sitting between them. The CDR3 DNA sequence: TGCGCCAGCAGCCTTGACAGCGGAAGCACTGGAAACACCATATATTTT. As protein: CASSLDSGSTGNTIYF.

The genes are TRBV5-1 and TRBJ2-5, with D unresolved. Per germline, CDR1 SGHRS and CDR2 YFSETQ. The CDR3 totals 14 residues. V was trimmed by 4 bases and J by 1 base, leaving 11 bases between them. The CDR3 spells CASSPPVSQETQYF. In nucleotides, the CDR3 is TGCGCCAGCAGCCCCCCCGTGAGCCAAGAGACCCAGTACTTC.

The chain couples TRBV10-2 to TRBJ1-1, with D tentatively TRBD1 (5 bases). This CDR3 has 13 residues. Trimming took 7 bases from V and 3 from J, leaving 12 bases between them. The germline V gene has CDR1 WSHSY and CDR2 SAAADI. Written as DNA, the CDR3 is TGCGCCAGCATGGCAGACAGCCACACTGAAGCTTTCTTT. Translation: CASMADSHTEAFF.

This chain joins TRBV5-1 and TRBJ2-2, with D uncertain. CDR1 and CDR2 (germline): SGHRS, YFSETQ. The CDR3 runs to 16 residues. Trimming took 4 bases from V and 0 from J, leaving 13 bases between them. CDR3 sequence: CASSPRIYPNTGELFF. DNA of the CDR3: TGCGCCAGCAGCCCGCGGATATACCCGAACACCGGGGAGCTGTTTTTT.